A selection of T cell receptor beta chains follows, all from one sample in a study of blood T cell repertoires in COVID-19. Assay: immunoSEQ multiplex PCR; the TCRdb copy retains only in-frame clones and omits some. The sample lists about 130,000 clones, about 90% occurring once. Sequencing was done on a sample of peripheral blood. The source is an older woman with acute or convalescent COVID-19. CDR3s include the opening cysteine and the closing phenylalanine or tryptophan. The D gene is left open where the match is weak. Clone sizes are given selectively: once, few, many, or a class where the clone is expanded.

V gene: TRBV5-5; D gene: TRBD1; clone size: -; J gene: TRBJ2-5; CDR3 length: 14; CDR3 DNA: TGTGCCAGCAGCTTAGACAGGGCCTGGGAGACCCAGTACTTC; CDR3 protein: CASSLDRAWETQYF
V gene: TRBV9; D gene: -; clone size: -; J gene: TRBJ1-6; CDR3 length: 15; CDR3 DNA: TGTGCCAGCAGCGTAGATCCACTTAATAATTCACCCCTCCACTTT; CDR3 protein: CASSVDPLNNSPLHF
V gene: TRBV11-1; D gene: -; clone size: -; J gene: TRBJ1-1; CDR3 length: 15; CDR3 DNA: TGTGCCAGCAGCTTATCACCGGCAGAGGGCACTGAAGCTTTCTTT; CDR3 protein: CASSLSPAEGTEAFF
V gene: TRBV27; D gene: -; clone size: -; J gene: TRBJ1-5; CDR3 length: 16; CDR3 DNA: TGTGCCAGCAGTCTTGGGCAAAGTTATAGCAATCAGCCCCAGCATTTT; CDR3 protein: CASSLGQSYSNQPQHF
V gene: TRBV6-6; D gene: -; clone size: -; J gene: TRBJ2-3; CDR3 length: 14; CDR3 DNA: TGTGCCAGCATTTTAGGGTCGGGAACAGATACGCAGTATTTT; CDR3 protein: CASILGSGTDTQYF
V gene: TRBV12-3/TRBV12-4; D gene: -; clone size: -; J gene: TRBJ1-1; CDR3 length: 13; CDR3 DNA: TGTGCCAGCAGTTTAATTTCCTCCACTGAAGCTTTCTTT; CDR3 protein: CASSLISSTEAFF
V gene: TRBV3-1/TRBV3-2; D gene: -; clone size: -; J gene: TRBJ1-1; CDR3 length: 15; CDR3 DNA: TGTGCCAGCAGCCAAATGCAGGGATCGAACACTGAAGCTTTCTTT; CDR3 protein: CASSQMQGSNTEAFF
V gene: TRBV6-5; D gene: TRBD1; clone size: -; J gene: TRBJ1-4; CDR3 length: 14; CDR3 DNA: TGTGCCAGCAGCTCTACAGGGGGCAGGGAAAAACTGTTTTTT; CDR3 protein: CASSSTGGREKLFF
V gene: TRBV24-1; D gene: -; clone size: -; J gene: TRBJ2-1; CDR3 length: 15; CDR3 DNA: TGTGCCACCAGTTTAACGGGACACCTGGTTGATGAGCAGTTCTTC; CDR3 protein: CATSLTGHLVDEQFF
V gene: TRBV11-3; D gene: -; clone size: -; J gene: TRBJ2-1; CDR3 length: 14; CDR3 DNA: TGTGCCAGCAGCTTAGCCTTAACCTACAATGAGCAGTTCTTC; CDR3 protein: CASSLALTYNEQFF
V gene: TRBV10-3; D gene: TRBD1; clone size: -; J gene: TRBJ1-4; CDR3 length: 15; CDR3 DNA: TGTGCCATCAGTGAGCGTGGACAGGGAAACGAAAAACTGTTTTTT; CDR3 protein: CAISERGQGNEKLFF
V gene: TRBV28; D gene: -; clone size: -; J gene: TRBJ1-5; CDR3 length: 17; CDR3 DNA: TGTGCCAGCATCCCAGATTCCAGGGTGACAGGCAATCAGCCCCAGCATTTT; CDR3 protein: CASIPDSRVTGNQPQHF
V gene: TRBV7-9; D gene: -; clone size: -; J gene: TRBJ1-3; CDR3 length: 15; CDR3 DNA: TGTGCCAGCAGCGCCGGACATAACTCTGGAAACACCATATATTTT; CDR3 protein: CASSAGHNSGNTIYF
V gene: TRBV30; D gene: TRBD1; clone size: once; J gene: TRBJ1-4; CDR3 length: 16; CDR3 DNA: TGTGCCTGGAGCCCCTCGGGCAGGGGGCGGGGTGAAAAACTGTTTTTT; CDR3 protein: CAWSPSGRGRGEKLFF
V gene: TRBV6-5; D gene: -; clone size: -; J gene: TRBJ2-3; CDR3 length: 16; CDR3 DNA: TGTGCCAGCAGTTACTCGAGGGCAGCTAGCACAGATACGCAGTATTTT; CDR3 protein: CASSYSRAASTDTQYF
V gene: TRBV28; D gene: -; clone size: -; J gene: TRBJ2-3; CDR3 length: 15; CDR3 DNA: TGTGCCAGCAGTCCTTGGAAAGGGGACACAGATACGCAGTATTTT; CDR3 protein: CASSPWKGDTDTQYF
V gene: TRBV6-5; D gene: TRBD1; clone size: -; J gene: TRBJ1-5; CDR3 length: 15; CDR3 DNA: TGTGCCAGCACCCGACAGGGTGTGGGCAATCAGCCCCAGCATTTT; CDR3 protein: CASTRQGVGNQPQHF
V gene: TRBV12-5; D gene: TRBD2; clone size: -; J gene: TRBJ2-1; CDR3 length: 15; CDR3 DNA: TGTGCTAGTGGTTTGGTAGAAAGCGGGAGGGCCGAGCAGTTCTTC; CDR3 protein: CASGLVESGRAEQFF
V gene: TRBV29-1; D gene: -; clone size: few; J gene: TRBJ2-1; CDR3 length: 11; CDR3 DNA: TGCAGCGTTGAGGGCAGCAATGAGCAGTTCTTC; CDR3 protein: CSVEGSNEQFF
V gene: TRBV5-1; D gene: TRBD1; clone size: few; J gene: TRBJ1-1; CDR3 length: 15; CDR3 DNA: TGCGCCAGCAGCCTCCGACAGGGGATGAACACTGAAGCTTTCTTT; CDR3 protein: CASSLRQGMNTEAFF
V gene: TRBV11-2; D gene: -; clone size: -; J gene: TRBJ1-5; CDR3 length: 15; CDR3 DNA: TGTGCCAGCAGCCCAACAGGGAATAGCAATCAGCCCCAGCATTTT; CDR3 protein: CASSPTGNSNQPQHF
V gene: TRBV29-1; D gene: TRBD1; clone size: -; J gene: TRBJ1-1; CDR3 length: 13; CDR3 DNA: TGCAGCGTGGGACAGCGCCTGAACACTGAAGCTTTCTTT; CDR3 protein: CSVGQRLNTEAFF
V gene: TRBV4-1; D gene: -; clone size: -; J gene: TRBJ1-2; CDR3 length: 17; CDR3 DNA: TGCGCCAGCAGCCAAGTGGGGTTAGGGGAAGCTAACTATGGCTACACCTTC; CDR3 protein: CASSQVGLGEANYGYTF
V gene: TRBV2; D gene: -; clone size: -; J gene: TRBJ1-4; CDR3 length: 13; CDR3 DNA: TGTGCCAGCAGTGGATCCAGGGTTGAAAAACTGTTTTTT; CDR3 protein: CASSGSRVEKLFF
V gene: TRBV6-5; D gene: TRBD1; clone size: -; J gene: TRBJ1-5; CDR3 length: 15; CDR3 DNA: TGTGCCAGCAGTCGTGGACAGGGAGAGGGTCAGCCCCAGCATTTT; CDR3 protein: CASSRGQGEGQPQHF
V gene: TRBV5-8; D gene: -; clone size: -; J gene: TRBJ2-1; CDR3 length: 17; CDR3 DNA: TGTGCCAGCAGCTCTTCACGAGACCGGGAAGCCTACAATGAGCAGTTCTTC; CDR3 protein: CASSSSRDREAYNEQFF
V gene: TRBV20-1; D gene: -; clone size: once; J gene: TRBJ1-2; CDR3 length: 13; CDR3 DNA: TGCAGTGCTAGTGCCAGGGGCGACTATGGCTACACCTTC; CDR3 protein: CSASARGDYGYTF
V gene: TRBV5-1; D gene: TRBD2; clone size: -; J gene: TRBJ2-2; CDR3 length: 15; CDR3 DNA: TGCGCCAGCAGCGTGGGACTAGCGAACACCGGGGAGCTGTTTTTT; CDR3 protein: CASSVGLANTGELFF
V gene: TRBV7-8; D gene: -; clone size: -; J gene: TRBJ2-7; CDR3 length: 15; CDR3 DNA: TGTGCCAGCAGCTTGGAACTAACGAGCTCCTACGAGCAGTACTTC; CDR3 protein: CASSLELTSSYEQYF
V gene: TRBV30; D gene: TRBD2; clone size: once; J gene: TRBJ2-1; CDR3 length: 16; CDR3 DNA: TGTGCCTGGAGTGTTAAGACTAGCGGGACCGTTTACGCGCAGTTCTTC; CDR3 protein: CAWSVKTSGTVYAQFF
V gene: TRBV4-2; D gene: TRBD2; clone size: -; J gene: TRBJ2-1; CDR3 length: 16; CDR3 DNA: TGTGCCAGCAGCCAAGAAGGGAGGGTAAAGTACAATGAGCAGTTCTTC; CDR3 protein: CASSQEGRVKYNEQFF
V gene: TRBV14; D gene: -; clone size: -; J gene: TRBJ2-3; CDR3 length: 15; CDR3 DNA: TGTGCCAGCAGCCAAGATTGGCAGGGGAGTCATACGCAGTATTTT; CDR3 protein: CASSQDWQGSHTQYF
V gene: TRBV11-2; D gene: -; clone size: -; J gene: TRBJ1-3; CDR3 length: 14; CDR3 DNA: TGTGCCAGCAGCCCCCTCGAGACTGGAAACACCATATATTTT; CDR3 protein: CASSPLETGNTIYF
V gene: TRBV5-8; D gene: TRBD1; clone size: once; J gene: TRBJ2-7; CDR3 length: 13; CDR3 DNA: TGTGCCAGCAGCTACTGGACAGGCTACGAGCAGTACTTC; CDR3 protein: CASSYWTGYEQYF
V gene: TRBV7-9; D gene: -; clone size: -; J gene: TRBJ1-6; CDR3 length: 15; CDR3 DNA: TGTGCCAGCAGCTTAGGGAGGTCCTATAATTCACCCCTCCACTTT; CDR3 protein: CASSLGRSYNSPLHF
V gene: TRBV6-2/TRBV6-3; D gene: TRBD2; clone size: -; J gene: TRBJ2-3; CDR3 length: 16; CDR3 DNA: TGTGCCAGCAGTTACTCGACTAGCGGGATGACAGATACGCAGTATTTT; CDR3 protein: CASSYSTSGMTDTQYF
V gene: TRBV7-8; D gene: TRBD1; clone size: once; J gene: TRBJ1-4; CDR3 length: 16; CDR3 DNA: TGTGCCAGCAGCTTATCCCCAGACAGGGGAAACGAAAAACTGTTTTTT; CDR3 protein: CASSLSPDRGNEKLFF
V gene: TRBV3-1/TRBV3-2; D gene: -; clone size: -; J gene: TRBJ1-5; CDR3 length: 14; CDR3 DNA: TGTGCCAGCAGCCAAGAACAGGGTGGAAAGCCCCAGCATTTT; CDR3 protein: CASSQEQGGKPQHF
V gene: TRBV27; D gene: -; clone size: -; J gene: TRBJ2-1; CDR3 length: 15; CDR3 DNA: TGTGCCAGCAGTTCCCCTAGTCTTTCCTACAATGAGCAGTTCTTC; CDR3 protein: CASSSPSLSYNEQFF
V gene: TRBV10-3; D gene: TRBD1; clone size: -; J gene: TRBJ1-4; CDR3 length: 14; CDR3 DNA: TGTGCCATCAGTGAGTCTCAGGGGGCGGAAAAACTGTTTTTT; CDR3 protein: CAISESQGAEKLFF
V gene: TRBV6-5; D gene: TRBD2; clone size: few; J gene: TRBJ2-2; CDR3 length: 14; CDR3 DNA: TGTGCCAGCAACCCACTAGCGGGAAACGGGGAGCTGTTTTTT; CDR3 protein: CASNPLAGNGELFF
V gene: TRBV6-5; D gene: -; clone size: -; J gene: TRBJ1-1; CDR3 length: 12; CDR3 DNA: TGTGCCAGGACAGACATGAACACTGAAGCTTTCTTT; CDR3 protein: CARTDMNTEAFF